This TCR beta chain was captured in a study of blood T cells in healthy people across ages. Study context: Roughly one uniquely barcoded beta molecule per two T cells was captured.

A second PCR, run for about 6 to 12 cycles, used a sample-barcoded 5' primer plus a J-beta primer mix. Paired-end reads containing CDR3 totaled no fewer than 3 million for each sample. From the 5' RACE reads, TCRdb called clonotypes with MiXCR, one entry per CDR3 protein. This repertoire shows about 1,000,000 distinct CDR3 sequences, 45% found once; its top ten account for under 20%. As for this clonotype: Its antigen remains unidentified.

The CDR3 is 13 amino acids. V dropped 3 bases and J dropped 7 bases, with 13 bases sitting between them. Germline V gene lookup returns CDR1 SNHLY and CDR2 FYNNEI. Findings of the study overall: TCR beta diversity correlated strongly with naive T cell percentage. Diversity estimates from one million T cells were considered underestimates.

This chain uses TRBV2 with TRBJ2-7; D may match TRBD1 or TRBD2 (5 bases each). Material: blood. The sequence was collected from a woman aged 55-70 years in good health. This CDR3 is CASSDWRWGEQYF. In DNA, the CDR3 is TGTGCCAGCAGTGACTGGCGGTGGGGGGAGCAGTACTTC.